These 20 T cell receptor beta chains were sequenced from one sample in a study of blood T cell repertoires in COVID-19. The table came from immunoSEQ multiplex PCR; TCRdb's copy has only in-frame clones and leaves some out. This sample yields roughly 270,000 clones, of which approximately 85% are seen a single time; 4.5% to 5.5% belongs to the top ten. Sequencing was performed on peripheral blood. Receptors were obtained from a man aged 45-60 years with active or convalescent COVID-19.

V is TRBV5-5 and J is TRBJ2-1; 9 bases fit TRBD2. The CDR3 contains 15 residues. Trimming took 0 bases from V and 10 from J; bases not matched to a gene: 8. Germline V gene lookup returns CDR1 SGHKS and CDR2 YYEKEE (reference sequence). The chain's CDR3 is CASSLVLAGRREQFF. The CDR3 DNA reads as TGTGCCAGCAGCTTGGTGCTAGCGGGGAGAAGAGAGCAGTTCTTC.

This clone has a single count. CDR3 amino acids: CASSLEGPMNTEAFF. In nucleotides, the CDR3 is TGCGCCAGCAGCTTGGAGGGGCCCATGAACACTGAAGCTTTCTTT. The V gene is TRBV5-1, the J gene TRBJ1-1; a weak D match, TRBD1 (5 bases). CDR3 length equals 15 residues. Trimming left V 0 bases short and J 0 bases short, with 9 bases between. CDR1 is SGHRS and CDR2 is YFSETQ in the germline V gene.

With respect to this clone: One junction end disagrees with the germline gene, perhaps due to a read error. The chain employs TRBV28 and TRBJ1-3; D not certain. CDR1 MDHEN and CDR2 SYDVKM come from the germline V gene. The CDR3 runs 11 residues. The CDR3 DNA reads as TGCGCCGCCGCGAGGGGAAACACCATATATTTT. As protein: CAAARGNTIYF.

This chain uses TRBV10-3 with TRBJ2-7, with 11 bases lining up with TRBD1. Trimming took 10 bases from V and 7 from J; bases not matched to a gene: 6. Germline-derived CDR1 and CDR2 are ENHRY and SYGVKD. The CDR3 consists of 12 residues. DNA for the CDR3: TGTGCCACCGGACAGGGGGCGCGGGAGCAGTACTTC. Translation gives CATGQGAREQYF.

The chain has TRBV5-1 and TRBJ2-3; TRBD2 aligns across 11 bases. J gave up 6 bases and V 0 bases, and 9 bases lay outside the gene matches. This CDR3 region has 17 residues. Germline CDR1 and CDR2: SGHRS and YFSETQ. The DNA for the CDR3 is TGCGCCAGCAGCTTGGCCCCAGTAGCGGGAGGGCGCGATACGCAGTATTTT. Protein product: CASSLAPVAGGRDTQYF.

The rearrangement joins TRBV18 to TRBJ1-2, with 10 positions matching TRBD1. Germline V gene lookup returns CDR1 KGHSH and CDR2 LQKENI. J was trimmed by 7 bases and V by 3 bases; bases with no gene match: 5. The CDR3 totals 14 residues. In nucleotides, the CDR3 is TGTGCCAGCTCACCCCGGGACAGGGGAAGTGGCTACACCTTC. It translates to CASSPRDRGSGYTF.

The chain links TRBV28 to TRBJ2-1; D call uncertain. The germline CDR1 and CDR2 sequences are MDHEN and SYDVKM. The ends were cut back, 5 bases at V and 9 bases at J, with 11 bases in the middle. The CDR3 is 12 amino acids. CDR3 residues: CASSPPRSEQFF. In nucleotides, the CDR3 is TGTGCCAGCAGTCCCCCCAGGTCTGAGCAGTTCTTC. The entire variable domain, with the rest obtained from reference TRBV28 and TRBJ2-1, is as follows: DVKVTQSSRYLVKRTGEKVFLECVQDMDHENMFWYRQDPGLGLRLIYFSYDVKMKEKGDIPEGYSVSREKKERFSLILESASTNQTSMYLCASSPPRSEQFFGPGTRLTVL.

V is TRBV5-4 and J is TRBJ2-6; 8 bases are shared with TRBD1. This CDR3 has 15 residues. After removal of 5 bases from V and 2 bases from J, the junction contained 3 bases not matched to a gene. Per germline, CDR1 SGHNT and CDR2 YYREEE (reference sequence). CDR3 sequence reads: CASSSGQAGANVLTF. CDR3 nucleotide sequence: TGTGCCAGCAGTTCGGGACAGGCTGGGGCCAACGTCCTGACTTTC.

The chain couples TRBV9 to TRBJ2-7, with 11 bases fitting TRBD2. The CDR3 spans 15 residues. Germline trimming cut 5 bases from V and 5 bases from J; bases unmatched to any gene: 9. The germline V gene has CDR1 SGDLS and CDR2 YYNGEE. The CDR3 spells CASSDASGRSHEQYF. The CDR3 nucleotides are TGTGCCAGCAGTGACGCTAGCGGGAGGTCCCACGAGCAGTACTTC.

The chain is built from TRBV2 and TRBJ2-1; 10 bases are shared with TRBD1. Germline CDR1 reads SNHLY; CDR2 reads FYNNEI. There are 15 residues in the CDR3. The V gene end was trimmed by 8 bases and the J gene end by 5 bases; junction bases not matched to a gene: 9. The CDR3: CASGVGTGVNNEQFF. CDR3 bases: TGTGCCAGCGGGGTCGGGACAGGGGTTAACAATGAGCAGTTCTTC.

This chain uses TRBV7-3 with TRBJ2-3, with unresolved D. The germline V gene encodes CDR1 SGHTA and CDR2 FQGTGA. This CDR3 is built from 13 residues. Trimming removed 2 bases from V and 1 base from J, with 4 bases in between. The CDR3 sequence: CASSLLGTDTQYF. The CDR3 bases are TGTGCCAGCAGCTTATTAGGCACAGATACGCAGTATTTT.

The rearrangement joins TRBV7-2 to TRBJ2-7; D perhaps matches TRBD2 (5 bases). The ends were cut back, 1 base at V and 0 bases at J, with 13 bases in the middle. Germline lookup yields CDR1 SGHTA and CDR2 FQGNSA. The CDR3 is made up of 16 amino acids. This CDR3 reads CASSLVGGYSSYEQYF. CDR3 DNA sequence: TGTGCCAGCAGCTTAGTCGGCGGGTATAGCTCCTACGAGCAGTACTTC.

This chain links TRBV3-1 (or the pseudogene TRBV3-2) with TRBJ2-5, with 9 nucleotides matching TRBD2. CDR3 size: 19 residues. CDR1 LGHDT and CDR2 YNNKEL come from the germline V gene (reference sequence). Trimming removed 0 bases from V and 4 bases from J; junction bases left unmatched: 15. CDR3 protein: CASSQDGVAGADRRETQYF. CDR3 nucleotide sequence: TGTGCCAGCAGCCAAGATGGAGTAGCGGGAGCCGACCGCCGAGAGACCCAGTACTTC.

The chain combines TRBV28 with TRBJ1-2, with 10 bases lining up with TRBD1. The CDR3 contains 16 residues. With 5 bases clipped from V and 4 bases from J, the junction kept 10 bases outside the gene matches. The germline V gene encodes CDR1 MDHEN and CDR2 SYDVKM. CDR3 in DNA: TGTGCCAGCAGTCTCCCGGACAGGGGGATTGGCTATGGCTACACCTTC. Its translation: CASSLPDRGIGYGYTF.

This chain links TRBV3-1 (or the pseudogene TRBV3-2) with TRBJ2-6, with D perhaps TRBD1 (6 bases). V was pared by 3 bases and J by 4 bases, with 10 bases between. Germline V lookup: CDR1 LGHDT, CDR2 YNNKEL (reference sequence). The CDR3 consists of 15 residues. The CDR3 region is CASSHTGTGANVLTF. In DNA form, the CDR3 reads TGTGCCAGCAGCCACACAGGGACCGGGGCCAACGTCCTGACTTTC.

Turning to this clone: In the same sample, other DNA sequences code for this CDR3. The rearrangement links TRBV9 to TRBJ2-5, with 10 bases that match TRBD2. V shed 0 bases and J 5 bases; nucleotides not matched to a gene: 4. Per the germline V gene, CDR1 is SGDLS and CDR2 is YYNGEE. This CDR3 has 15 amino acids. The DNA for the CDR3 is TGTGCCAGCAGCGTAGCAGCGGGAGGGCGGGAGACCCAGTACTTC. Translated, it gives CASSVAAGGRETQYF.

The chain is built from TRBV5-5 and TRBJ2-1; D unresolved. The V end lost 3 bases, the J end lost 8 bases, and 3 bases lay between the germline ends. There are 10 residues in the CDR3. The germline V gene has CDR1 SGHKS and CDR2 YYEKEE (reference sequence). This chain's CDR3 is CASSSDEQFF. In nucleotides, the CDR3 is TGTGCCAGCAGCTCGGATGAGCAGTTCTTC.

The chain combines TRBV21-1 with TRBJ2-3; TRBD2 is the table's D call and was not checked against the DNA. TRBV21-1 is classified as a pseudogene. The CDR3 is 16 residues long. Here the CDR3 reads CASSKEWREVPDTQYF. The CDR3 DNA follows: TGTGCCAGCAGCAAAGAGTGGCGGGAGGTTCCAGATACGCAGTATTTT.

This chain links TRBV6-6 with TRBJ1-1; a possible D gene is TRBD1 (5 bases). The V end lost 5 bases, the J end lost 0 bases, and 25 bases lay between the germline ends. The CDR3 spans 19 residues. Germline V gene data show CDR1 as MNHNY and CDR2 as SVGAGI (reference sequence). CDR3 nucleotide sequence: TGTGCCAGCAGTCCCCGCCCACCGGGACTGATTAATGTGAACACTGAAGCTTTCTTT. It translates to CASSPRPPGLINVNTEAFF.

The chain links TRBV7-6 to TRBJ1-4, with unresolved D. Germline CDR1 is SGHVS and CDR2 is FNYEAQ. CDR3 length equals 16 residues. V lost 5 bases to trimming and J lost 5 bases, with 18 bases between them. The CDR3 spells CASSLRSTETNEKLFF. The CDR3 coding sequence is TGTGCCAGCAGCCTCAGATCCACGGAGACGAATGAAAAACTGTTTTTT.